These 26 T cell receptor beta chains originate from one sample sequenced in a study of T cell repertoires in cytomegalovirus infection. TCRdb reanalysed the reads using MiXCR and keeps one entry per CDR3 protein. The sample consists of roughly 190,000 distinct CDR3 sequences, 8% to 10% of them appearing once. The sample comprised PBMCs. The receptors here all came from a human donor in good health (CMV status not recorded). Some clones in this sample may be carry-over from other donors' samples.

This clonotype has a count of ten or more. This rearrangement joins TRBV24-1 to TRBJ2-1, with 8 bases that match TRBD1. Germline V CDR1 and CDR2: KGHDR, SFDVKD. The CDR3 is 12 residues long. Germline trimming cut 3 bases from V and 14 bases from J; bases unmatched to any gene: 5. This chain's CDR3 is CATSDRQGWEFF. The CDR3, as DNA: TGTGCCACCAGTGATCGACAGGGGTGGGAGTTCTTC.

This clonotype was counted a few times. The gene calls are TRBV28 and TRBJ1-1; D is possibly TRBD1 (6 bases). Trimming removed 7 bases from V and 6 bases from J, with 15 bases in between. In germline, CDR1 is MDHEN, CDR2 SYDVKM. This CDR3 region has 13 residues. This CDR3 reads CASTAGADAEAFF. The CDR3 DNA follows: TGTGCCAGCACGGCAGGGGCCGACGCTGAAGCTTTCTTT.

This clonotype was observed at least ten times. The CDR3 sequence: CASSERTGPEKLFF. CDR3 nucleotide sequence: TGTGCCAGCAGCGAAAGGACAGGGCCTGAAAAACTGTTTTTT. The rearrangement uses TRBV7-8 and TRBJ1-4; 8 nucleotides agree with TRBD1. Trimming at V came to 5 bases and at J to 7 bases, leaving 6 bases not matched to a gene. Germline loops: CDR1 SGHVS, CDR2 FQNEAQ. This CDR3 has 14 amino acids.

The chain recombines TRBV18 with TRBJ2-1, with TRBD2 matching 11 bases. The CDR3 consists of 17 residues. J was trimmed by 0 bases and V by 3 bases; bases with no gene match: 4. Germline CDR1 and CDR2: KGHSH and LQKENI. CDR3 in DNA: TGTGCCAGCTCACCCCAACTAGCGGGAGTCTCCTACAATGAGCAGTTCTTC. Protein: CASSPQLAGVSYNEQFF.

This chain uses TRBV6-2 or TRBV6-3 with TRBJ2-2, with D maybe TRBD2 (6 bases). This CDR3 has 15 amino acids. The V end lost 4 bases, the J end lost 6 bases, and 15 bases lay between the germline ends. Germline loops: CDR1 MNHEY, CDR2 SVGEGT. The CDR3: CASSSAGRFAGELFF. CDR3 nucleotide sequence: TGTGCCAGCAGTTCAGCAGGGAGGTTCGCCGGGGAGCTGTTTTTT.

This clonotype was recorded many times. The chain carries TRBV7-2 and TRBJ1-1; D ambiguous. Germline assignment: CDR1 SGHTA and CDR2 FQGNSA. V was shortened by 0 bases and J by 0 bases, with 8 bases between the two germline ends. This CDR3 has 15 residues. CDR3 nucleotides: TGTGCCAGCAGCTTAGCGGGCAGAGTGAACACTGAAGCTTTCTTT. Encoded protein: CASSLAGRVNTEAFF.

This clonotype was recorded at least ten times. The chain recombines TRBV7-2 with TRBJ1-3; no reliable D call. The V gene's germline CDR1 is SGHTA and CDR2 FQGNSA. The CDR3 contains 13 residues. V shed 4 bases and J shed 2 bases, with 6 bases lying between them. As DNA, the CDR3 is TGTGCCAGCAGCTCGGCAGCTGGAAACACCATATATTTT. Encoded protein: CASSSAAGNTIYF.

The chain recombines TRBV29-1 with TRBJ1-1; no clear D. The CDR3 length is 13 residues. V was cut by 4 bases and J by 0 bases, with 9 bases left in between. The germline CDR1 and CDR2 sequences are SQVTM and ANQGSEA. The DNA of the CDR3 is TGCAGCGTTGTTGACACTATGAACACTGAAGCTTTCTTT. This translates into CSVVDTMNTEAFF.

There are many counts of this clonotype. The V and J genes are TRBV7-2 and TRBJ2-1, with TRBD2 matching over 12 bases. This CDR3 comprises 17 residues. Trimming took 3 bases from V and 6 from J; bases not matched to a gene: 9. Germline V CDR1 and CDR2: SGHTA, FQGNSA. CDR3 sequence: CASSFARLAGVGNEQFF. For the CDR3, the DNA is TGTGCCAGCAGCTTCGCCCGACTAGCGGGAGTCGGCAATGAGCAGTTCTTC.

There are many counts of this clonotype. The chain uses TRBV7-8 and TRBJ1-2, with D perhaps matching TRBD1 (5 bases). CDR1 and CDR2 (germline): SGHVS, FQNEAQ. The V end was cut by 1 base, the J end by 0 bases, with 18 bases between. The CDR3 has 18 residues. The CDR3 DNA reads TGTGCCAGCAGCTTAGGGGGGAGACCTAAAGACGCTAACTATGGCTACACCTTC. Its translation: CASSLGGRPKDANYGYTF.

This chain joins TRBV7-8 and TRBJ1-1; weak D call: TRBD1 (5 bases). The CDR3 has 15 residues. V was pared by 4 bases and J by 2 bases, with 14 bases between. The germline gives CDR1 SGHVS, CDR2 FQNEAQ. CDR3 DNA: TGTGCCAGCAGCTGGACCGGGACCACCAACACTGAAGCTTTCTTT. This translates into CASSWTGTTNTEAFF.

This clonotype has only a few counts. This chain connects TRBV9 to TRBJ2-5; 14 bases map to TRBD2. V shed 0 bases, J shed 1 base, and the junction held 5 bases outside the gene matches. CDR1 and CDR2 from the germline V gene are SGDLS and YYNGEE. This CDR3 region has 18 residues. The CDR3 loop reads CASSVGLAGGPVQETQYF. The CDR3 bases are TGTGCCAGCAGCGTAGGACTAGCGGGGGGGCCCGTCCAAGAGACCCAGTACTTC.

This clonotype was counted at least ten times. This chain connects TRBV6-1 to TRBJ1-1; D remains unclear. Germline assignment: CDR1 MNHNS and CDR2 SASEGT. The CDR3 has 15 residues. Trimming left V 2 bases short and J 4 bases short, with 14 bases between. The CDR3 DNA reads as TGTGCCAGCAGTGAACAAATGGGGAGTAGCACTGAAGCTTTCTTT. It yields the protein CASSEQMGSSTEAFF.

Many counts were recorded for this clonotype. CDR3 sequence reads: CASSGLPTYEQYF. In DNA, the CDR3 is TGTGCCAGCAGTGGTCTGCCGACCTACGAGCAGTACTTC. The rearrangement joins TRBV25-1 to TRBJ2-7; D gene unclear. V dropped 4 bases and J dropped 2 bases, with 9 bases sitting between them. Germline V lookup: CDR1 MGHDK, CDR2 SYGVNS. This CDR3 has 13 residues.

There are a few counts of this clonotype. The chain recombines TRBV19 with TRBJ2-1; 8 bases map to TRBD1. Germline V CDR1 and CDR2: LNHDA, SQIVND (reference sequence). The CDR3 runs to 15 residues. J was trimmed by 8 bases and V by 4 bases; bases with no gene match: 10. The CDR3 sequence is CASSTAGTGGDEQFF. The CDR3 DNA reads TGTGCCAGTAGTACCGCCGGGACAGGAGGGGATGAGCAGTTCTTC.

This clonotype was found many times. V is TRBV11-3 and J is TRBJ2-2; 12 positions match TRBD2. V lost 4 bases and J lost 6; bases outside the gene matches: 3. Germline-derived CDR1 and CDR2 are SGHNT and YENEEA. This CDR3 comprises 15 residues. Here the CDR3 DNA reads TGTGCCAGCAGCTCGACTAGCGGGAGAGCCGGGGAGCTGTTTTTT. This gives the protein CASSSTSGRAGELFF.

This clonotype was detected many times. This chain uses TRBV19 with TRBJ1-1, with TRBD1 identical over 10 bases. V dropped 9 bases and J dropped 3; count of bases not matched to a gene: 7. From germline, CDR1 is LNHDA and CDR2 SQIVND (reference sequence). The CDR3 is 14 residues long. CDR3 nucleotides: TGTGCCAGCGTTAGGACAGGGGGGTACACTGAAGCTTTCTTT. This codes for CASVRTGGYTEAFF.

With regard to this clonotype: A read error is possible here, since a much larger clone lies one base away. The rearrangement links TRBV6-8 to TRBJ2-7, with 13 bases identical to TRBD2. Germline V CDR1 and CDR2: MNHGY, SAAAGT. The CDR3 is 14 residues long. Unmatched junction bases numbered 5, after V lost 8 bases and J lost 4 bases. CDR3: CASGLAGARYEQYF. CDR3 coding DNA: TGTGCCAGCGGACTAGCGGGGGCCAGGTACGAGCAGTACTTC.

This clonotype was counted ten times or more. In nucleotides, the CDR3 is TGTGCCACCAAGCAAAGCGGGAGGTCCCCCCCAGAGACCCAGTACTTC. It specifies CATKQSGRSPPETQYF. The chain couples TRBV28 to TRBJ2-5; 9 bases are shared with TRBD2. Germline-derived CDR1 and CDR2 are MDHEN and SYDVKM. CDR3 length: 16 residues. Unmatched junction bases numbered 16, after V lost 10 bases and J lost 4 bases.

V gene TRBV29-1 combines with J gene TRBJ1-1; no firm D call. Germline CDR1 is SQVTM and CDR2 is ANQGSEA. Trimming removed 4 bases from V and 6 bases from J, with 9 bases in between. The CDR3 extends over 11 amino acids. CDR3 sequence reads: CSVGLGPEAFF. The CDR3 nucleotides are TGCAGCGTTGGACTCGGACCTGAAGCTTTCTTT.

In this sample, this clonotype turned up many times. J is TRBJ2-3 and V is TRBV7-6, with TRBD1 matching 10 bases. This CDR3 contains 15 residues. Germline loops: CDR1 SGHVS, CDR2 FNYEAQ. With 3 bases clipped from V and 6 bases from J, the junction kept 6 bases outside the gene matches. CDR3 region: CASSLTGGGMDTQYF. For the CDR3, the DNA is TGTGCCAGCAGCTTGACAGGGGGCGGCATGGATACGCAGTATTTT.

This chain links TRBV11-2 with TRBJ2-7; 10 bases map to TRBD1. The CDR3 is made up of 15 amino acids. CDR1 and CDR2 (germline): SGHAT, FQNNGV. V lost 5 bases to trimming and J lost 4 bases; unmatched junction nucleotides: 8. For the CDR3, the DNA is TGTGCCAGCAGCCAGAGCCGGGACAGGGGTTACGAGCAGTACTTC. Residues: CASSQSRDRGYEQYF.

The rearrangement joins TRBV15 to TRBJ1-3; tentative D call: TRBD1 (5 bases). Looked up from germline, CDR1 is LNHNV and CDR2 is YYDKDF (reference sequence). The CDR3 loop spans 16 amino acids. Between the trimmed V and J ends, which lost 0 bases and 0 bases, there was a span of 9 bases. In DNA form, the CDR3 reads TGTGCCACCAGCAGAGATCGGGGGGTCTCTGGAAACACCATATATTTT. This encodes CATSRDRGVSGNTIYF.

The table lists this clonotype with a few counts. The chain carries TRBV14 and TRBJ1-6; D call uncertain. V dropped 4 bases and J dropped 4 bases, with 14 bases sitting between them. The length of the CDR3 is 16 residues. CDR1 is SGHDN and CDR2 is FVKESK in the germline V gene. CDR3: CASSPRVGWYNSPLHF. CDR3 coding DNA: TGTGCCAGCAGCCCTCGAGTCGGGTGGTATAATTCACCCCTCCACTTT.

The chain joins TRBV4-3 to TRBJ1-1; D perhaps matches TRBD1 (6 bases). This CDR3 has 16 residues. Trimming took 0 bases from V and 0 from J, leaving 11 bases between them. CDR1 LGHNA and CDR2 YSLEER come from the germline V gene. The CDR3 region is CASSQDRGAMNTEAFF. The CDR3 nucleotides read TGCGCCAGCAGCCAAGATCGGGGGGCCATGAACACTGAAGCTTTCTTT.

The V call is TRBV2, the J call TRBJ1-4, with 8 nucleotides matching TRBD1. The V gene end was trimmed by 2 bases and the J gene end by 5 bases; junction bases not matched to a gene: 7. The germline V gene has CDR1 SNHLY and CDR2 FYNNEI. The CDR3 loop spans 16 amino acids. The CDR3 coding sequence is TGTGCCAGCAGTGAAAGCCTGACAGGGGTAAATGAAAAACTGTTTTTT. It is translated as CASSESLTGVNEKLFF.